The present T cell receptor beta chain was sequenced within a study of blood T cell repertoires in COVID-19. Study-level background: The study drew acute and convalescent COVID-19 samples from the United States, Italy and Spain.

Per the study methods: Cell counts per sample came from amplifying reference gene primers. Generated by immunoSEQ multiplex PCR, the TCRdb table keeps only in-frame clones and is missing some. That table is the source of V, J and clone size, and D and trimming were worked out from the DNA. The sample includes approximately 210,000 clones, approximately 87% of them seen just once. Trimming removed 4 bases from V and 0 bases from J, with 6 bases in between. CDR3 length equals 13 residues. CDR1 is SGHRS, CDR2 YFSETQ, per germline. The rearrangement uses TRBV5-1 and TRBJ2-3; no reliable D call. The TCR comes from a woman between 65 and 79 years old with active or convalescent COVID-19. Material for sequencing was peripheral blood. CDR3 DNA sequence: TGCGCCAGCAGCCCTTATAGCACAGATACGCAGTATTTT. Protein sequence: CASSPYSTDTQYF.